The 26 T cell receptor beta chains below were found in one sample sequenced in a study of blood T cell repertoires in COVID-19. The protocol was immunoSEQ multiplex PCR, while the TCRdb copy is restricted to in-frame clones and leaves out a portion. Of around 200,000 clones in the sample, 86% were seen once. The specimen sequenced was PBMCs or T cells enriched from blood (not recorded which). The receptor source for this set is a woman in her 50s in a cohort exposed to, infected with or recovered from COVID-19 (not recorded which).

The J gene is TRBJ2-2, the V gene TRBV7-8; D ambiguous. Germline V gene lookup returns CDR1 SGHVS and CDR2 FQNEAQ. The V end was cut by 1 base, the J end by 2 bases, with 5 bases between. The CDR3 loop spans 14 amino acids. The CDR3 nucleotides are TGTGCCAGCAGCTTAGTATTTAACACCGGGGAGCTGTTTTTT. Its protein is CASSLVFNTGELFF.

This clone was seen a single time. The chain's CDR3 is CASSLTGYSMAFF. CDR3 sequence (DNA): TGTGCCAGCAGCTTGACAGGGTATAGTATGGCTTTCTTT. The rearrangement joins TRBV9 to TRBJ1-1; TRBD1 matches at 7 bases. The CDR3 contains 13 residues. V was pared by 4 bases and J by 11 bases, with 11 bases of the junction left unmatched. Germline CDR1 and CDR2: SGDLS and YYNGEE.

The chain employs TRBV27 and TRBJ1-2; 11 nucleotides align to TRBD1. V lost 4 bases, J lost 8 bases, and 9 bases stayed unmatched. Germline CDR1 reads MNHEY; CDR2 reads SMNVEV (reference sequence). The CDR3 runs to 15 residues. The CDR3, as DNA: TGTGCCAGCAGTTCCCCGGACAGGGGGCGGTGGGGCTACACCTTC. It translates to CASSSPDRGRWGYTF.

The chain couples TRBV15 to TRBJ1-5; D unresolved. CDR3 size: 13 residues. In germline, CDR1 is LNHNV, CDR2 YYDKDF (reference sequence). Trimming cost V 3 bases and J 7 bases, with 10 bases left between them. CDR3 DNA sequence: TGTGCCACCAGCAGCCGGAGAGGGCAGCCCCAGCATTTT. It yields the protein CATSSRRGQPQHF.

The rearrangement links TRBV9 to TRBJ2-1; 13 positions match TRBD2. V was clipped by 5 bases and J by 7 bases; unmatched bases: 12. CDR3 length: 17 amino acids. Germline-derived CDR1 and CDR2 are SGDLS and YYNGEE. CDR3 in DNA: TGTGCCAGCAGGGATATACTAGCGGGGGGGCCGGATAATGAGCAGTTCTTC. Amino acids: CASRDILAGGPDNEQFF.

Only a few counts were recorded for this clone. This chain uses TRBV10-1 with TRBJ2-7, with TRBD1 matching 10 bases. From germline, CDR1 is WNHNN and CDR2 SYGVQD (reference sequence). This CDR3 region has 15 residues. Losses at the gene ends were 0 bases for V and 4 bases for J; bases not matched to a gene: 3. CDR3 coding DNA: TGCGCCAGCAGTGAGTCCGGGACAGGGGCTTACGAGCAGTACTTC. It yields the protein CASSESGTGAYEQYF.

The chain uses TRBV2 and TRBJ1-5; D perhaps matches TRBD1 (5 bases). CDR3 length: 16 residues. V was shortened by 4 bases and J by 4 bases, with 17 bases between the two germline ends. Germline loops: CDR1 SNHLY, CDR2 FYNNEI. CDR3: CASSGIEGVGNQPQHF. The DNA for the CDR3 is TGTGCCAGCAGTGGAATCGAAGGGGTTGGGAATCAGCCCCAGCATTTT.

The chain couples TRBV5-8 to TRBJ1-2; D uncertain. The germline gives CDR1 SGHTS, CDR2 YDEGEE. Between the trimmed V and J ends, which lost 2 bases and 0 bases, there was a span of 5 bases. The CDR3 length is 13 residues. CDR3 amino acids: CASSLRANYGYTF. The CDR3 bases are TGTGCCAGCAGCTTACGAGCTAACTATGGCTACACCTTC.

The V call is TRBV7-2, the J call TRBJ2-7, with 10 nucleotides matching TRBD1. Germline lookup yields CDR1 SGHTA and CDR2 FQGNSA. The length of the CDR3 is 15 residues. The V gene end was trimmed by 5 bases and the J gene end by 4 bases; junction bases not matched to a gene: 8. CDR3 residues: CASSAGGTGVYEQYF. The CDR3 DNA reads as TGTGCCAGCAGCGCAGGTGGGACAGGGGTGTACGAGCAGTACTTC.

This clone was observed a few times. The chain combines TRBV4-1 with TRBJ2-2; D perhaps matches TRBD2 (5 bases). CDR1 is MGHRA and CDR2 is YSYEKL in the germline V gene. The CDR3 sequence is 17 residues long. V was cut by 0 bases and J by 1 base, with 12 bases left in between. The CDR3 loop reads CASSQDFAGMNTGELFF. CDR3 bases: TGCGCCAGCAGCCAAGATTTTGCCGGGATGAACACCGGGGAGCTGTTTTTT.

The chain employs TRBV19 and TRBJ1-2; TRBD1 aligns across 8 bases. In germline, CDR1 is LNHDA, CDR2 SQIVND (reference sequence). With V trimmed by 6 bases and J by 0 bases, 9 bases remained unmatched. This CDR3 is 16 amino acids long. In nucleotides, the CDR3 is TGTGCCAGTAGGGTGGACAGGGCGTCTTCTAACTATGGCTACACCTTC. Translation gives CASRVDRASSNYGYTF.

This chain joins TRBV4-3 and TRBJ2-1, with TRBD2 identical over 12 bases. CDR1 LGHNA and CDR2 YSLEER come from the germline V gene. The V gene end was trimmed by 4 bases and the J gene end by 6 bases; junction bases not matched to a gene: 4. The CDR3 has 15 residues. Here the CDR3 reads CASSLSTSGGNEQFF. The CDR3 DNA reads as TGCGCCAGCAGCCTTTCGACTAGCGGGGGCAATGAGCAGTTCTTC.

V usage is TRBV5-1 and J usage is TRBJ1-1; D uncertain. This CDR3 has 15 residues. Trimming took off 0 bases at V and 0 bases at J, with 9 bases between the two ends. Germline CDR1 reads SGHRS; CDR2 reads YFSETQ. In nucleotides, the CDR3 is TGCGCCAGCAGCTTGGACAGTCTTATGAACACTGAAGCTTTCTTT. Amino acid sequence: CASSLDSLMNTEAFF. The entire variable domain, with the rest obtained from reference TRBV5-1 and TRBJ1-1, is as follows: KAGVTQTPRYLIKTRGQQVTLSCSPISGHRSVSWYQQTPGQGLQFLFEYFSETQRNKGNFPGRFSGRQFSNSRSEMNVSTLELGDSALYLCASSLDSLMNTEAFFGQGTRLTVV.

This chain connects TRBV9 to TRBJ1-4, with unresolved D. The CDR3 length is 15 residues. The V end lost 4 bases, the J end lost 3 bases, and 13 bases lay between the germline ends. Germline CDR1 is SGDLS and CDR2 is YYNGEE. CDR3 coding DNA: TGTGCCAGCAGCCCGCGGAGTTCCCCTAATGAAAAACTGTTTTTT. It translates to CASSPRSSPNEKLFF.

The V and J genes are TRBV6-2 or TRBV6-3 and TRBJ2-1; 12 bases fit TRBD2. Germline assignment: CDR1 MNHEY and CDR2 SVGEGT. This CDR3 is 18 amino acids long. Unmatched junction bases numbered 7, after V lost 2 bases and J lost 2 bases. The CDR3 loop is CASSYASGGAGPYNEQFF. The CDR3, as DNA: TGTGCCAGCAGTTACGCTAGCGGGGGGGCTGGGCCCTACAATGAGCAGTTCTTC.

The V call is TRBV28, the J call TRBJ1-1; D is uncertain. V was shortened by 3 bases and J by 1 base, with 15 bases between the two germline ends. CDR1 MDHEN and CDR2 SYDVKM come from the germline V gene. The CDR3 has 16 amino acids. This CDR3 reads CASSFDPTGANTEAFF. DNA of the CDR3: TGTGCCAGCAGTTTTGACCCAACTGGAGCGAACACTGAAGCTTTCTTT.

This clone has a single count. This chain connects TRBV6-6 to TRBJ1-5; unclear D gene. Between the trimmed V and J ends, which lost 5 bases and 4 bases, there was a span of 12 bases. The CDR3 is 14 amino acids. CDR1 MNHNY and CDR2 SVGAGI come from the germline V gene (reference sequence). This CDR3 reads CASSRVTYNQPQHF. CDR3 sequence (DNA): TGTGCCAGCAGTAGAGTGACATATAATCAGCCCCAGCATTTT.

This sequence joins TRBV28 and TRBJ1-5, with D hard to call. V lost 1 base, J lost 7 bases, and 14 bases lay in between. CDR3 length equals 15 residues. Germline V gene lookup returns CDR1 MDHEN and CDR2 SYDVKM. The CDR3, as DNA: TGTGCCAGCAGTTTATTGAGGGATGTGGGCCAGCCCCAGCATTTT. Translation gives CASSLLRDVGQPQHF.

The chain is built from TRBV25-1 and TRBJ1-1, with D possibly TRBD1 on 6 matching bases. Trimming left V 2 bases short and J 3 bases short, with 13 bases between. The CDR3 has 15 residues. The germline V gene encodes CDR1 MGHDK and CDR2 SYGVNS. The CDR3 loop is CASSERQGRDTEAFF. The CDR3, as DNA: TGTGCCAGCAGTGAACGCCAGGGGAGAGACACTGAAGCTTTCTTT.

V gene TRBV5-4 combines with J gene TRBJ2-1, with D perhaps matching TRBD1 (6 bases). Deletions cut 4 bases from V and 4 bases from J, with 18 bases between. CDR1 and CDR2 from the germline V gene are SGHNT and YYREEE (reference sequence). CDR3 size: 16 residues. In DNA form, the CDR3 reads TGTGCCAGCAGCACCCGAGGCAGGGGAAGGTACAATGAGCAGTTCTTC. Translated: CASSTRGRGRYNEQFF. Filled out from reference TRBV5-4 and TRBJ2-1, the complete variable domain reads ETGVTQSPTHLIKTRGQQVTLRCSSQSGHNTVSWYQQALGQGPQFIFQYYREEENGRGNFPPRFSGLQFPNYSSELNVNALELDDSALYLCASSTRGRGRYNEQFFGPGTRLTVL.

V and J are TRBV5-4 and TRBJ1-3; 9 nucleotides line up with TRBD1. Germline CDR1 is SGHNT and CDR2 is YYREEE (reference sequence). The CDR3 extends over 13 amino acids. V shed 9 bases, J shed 7 bases, and the junction held 8 bases outside the gene matches. The CDR3 is CATTTGGRNTIYF. The CDR3 DNA sequence: TGTGCCACCACGACAGGGGGGCGTAACACCATATATTTT.

The DNA for the CDR3 is TGTGCCAGCAGTTACTCGTACAATCAGCCCCAGCATTTT. Its protein is CASSYSYNQPQHF. The chain joins TRBV6-5 to TRBJ1-5; D ambiguous. V gave up 0 bases and J gave up 3 bases, with 3 bases separating them. CDR1 is MNHEY and CDR2 is SVGAGI in the germline V gene. This CDR3 is built from 13 residues.

The genes are TRBV18 and TRBJ1-2, with D maybe TRBD1 (5 bases). This CDR3 spans 19 amino acids. Trimming left V 3 bases short and J 4 bases short, with 27 bases between. Germline-derived CDR1 and CDR2 are KGHSH and LQKENI. CDR3 nucleotide sequence: TGTGCCAGCTCACCCTTTCCGGTTCCTAAAGACAGAAACTCCTATGGCTACACCTTC. This codes for CASSPFPVPKDRNSYGYTF.

The chain carries TRBV3-1 (or the pseudogene TRBV3-2) and TRBJ2-5, with 10 bases aligning to TRBD2. The CDR3 contains 13 residues. V was clipped by 11 bases and J by 2 bases; unmatched bases: 5. The germline V gene encodes CDR1 LGHDT and CDR2 YNNKEL (reference sequence). The CDR3: CAAAGGVQETQYF. In DNA, the CDR3 is TGTGCCGCAGCGGGGGGGGTACAAGAGACCCAGTACTTC.

V usage is TRBV2 and J usage is TRBJ1-5; 8 nucleotides line up with TRBD1. The V and J ends lost 6 bases and 6 bases, in that order; junction bases with no gene match: 4. CDR3 length: 13 residues. Germline lookup yields CDR1 SNHLY and CDR2 FYNNEI. The CDR3 protein is CASRIQGAQPQHF. The CDR3 DNA follows: TGTGCCAGCAGGATTCAGGGGGCTCAGCCCCAGCATTTT.

This sequence joins TRBV2 and TRBJ1-6; TRBD1 matches at 11 bases. Germline V gives CDR1 SNHLY, CDR2 FYNNEI. The CDR3 runs 15 residues. J gave up 6 bases and V 6 bases, and 4 bases lay outside the gene matches. CDR3 protein: CASSLDRGPNSPLHF. The CDR3 DNA sequence: TGTGCCAGCAGCCTGGACAGGGGGCCTAATTCACCCCTCCACTTT.